This T cell receptor beta chain was captured by sequencing in a study of cytomegalovirus exposure and HLA in healthy donors. CDR3 length equals 15 residues. The junction had 7 bases not matched to a gene; V was cut back by 3 bases and J by 7 bases. The germline CDR1 and CDR2 sequences are MNHNS and SASEGT. General study results and limits: A cluster of highly shared sequence variants was likely a sequencing artifact. It was reportedly the case that the classifier diagnosed cytomegalovirus status with high specificity and sensitivity.

13 Jbeta primers and 60 Vbeta primers were used for the PCR. Repertoires were generated with immunoSEQ multiplex PCR, while TCRdb's copy carries only in-frame clones and drops some. This table holds about 130,000 clones, 60% to 85% found once. On this clone itself: Antigen specificity is unknown.

Sample: PBMCs. The J gene is TRBJ2-1, the V gene TRBV6-1; 9 bases match TRBD2. The receptor was derived from a woman aged 40 to 55 in good health and CMV-seronegative. CDR3 nucleotides: TGTGCCAGCAGTGATCGGCTAGCGGGACCAAATGAGCAGTTCTTC. Translation: CASSDRLAGPNEQFF.